The sequence of this T cell receptor (beta chain) was determined in a study of blood T cell repertoires in COVID-19. Study-wide background: The United States, Italy and Spain were the sources of the acute and convalescent COVID-19 samples. PBMCs, B-cell-depleted T cells, or T cells were the source of the cDNA or gDNA that made up the material.

The method was immunoSEQ multiplex PCR; TCRdb's version includes in-frame clones alone and lacks a portion of them. Of 200,000 to 250,000 clones listed, approximately 78% are singletons. This clone was seen a single time. This CDR3 comprises 13 residues. Trimming removed 8 bases from V and 0 bases from J, with 10 bases in between. The germline CDR1 and CDR2 sequences are KGHSH and LQKENI. The chain uses TRBV18 and TRBJ1-1; D is possibly TRBD1 (5 bases). The sequence was collected from a woman of 80 years or more with COVID-19, enrolled during active disease. Sequencing was performed on peripheral blood. CDR3 region: CASLDSMNTEAFF. Here the CDR3 DNA reads TGTGCCAGCCTCGACAGCATGAACACTGAAGCTTTCTTT.